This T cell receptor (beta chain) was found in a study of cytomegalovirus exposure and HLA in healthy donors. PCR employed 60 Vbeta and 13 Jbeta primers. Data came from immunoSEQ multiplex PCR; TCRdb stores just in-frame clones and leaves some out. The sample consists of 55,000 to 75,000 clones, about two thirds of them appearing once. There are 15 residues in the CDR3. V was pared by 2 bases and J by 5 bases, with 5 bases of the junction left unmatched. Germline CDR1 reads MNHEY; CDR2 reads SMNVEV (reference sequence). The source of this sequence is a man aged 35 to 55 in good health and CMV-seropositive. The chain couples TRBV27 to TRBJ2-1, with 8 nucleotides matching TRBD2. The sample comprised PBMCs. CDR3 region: CASSLAGGGHNEQFF. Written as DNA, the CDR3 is TGTGCCAGCAGTTTAGCGGGAGGAGGGCACAATGAGCAGTTCTTC.